This T cell receptor beta chain was sequenced during a study of OX40 agonist ivuxolimab in advanced cancers. Study summary: At roughly 80% male, the cohort had a mean age of about 60 years, ranging from about 20 to 90. Prior anti-PD-1, anti-PD-L1 or anti-CTLA-4 therapy did not bar entry, and more than 35% had some.

Baseline, cycle 4 day 1, and cycle 7 day 1 were the blood sampling points. Sequencing was performed with immunoSEQ multiplex PCR; in TCRdb, only in-frame clones are kept and a portion is missing. The table lists roughly 45,000 clones, over 75% of them singletons. This sequence originates from an adult with an advanced solid tumor such as melanoma, head and neck, liver or kidney cancer. Specimen: CD4+ or CD8+ T cells sorted from blood, collected in a trial of the OX40 agonist ivuxolimab.

CDR3 sequence reads: CSVGGTSGRDETQYF. The DNA of the CDR3 is TGCAGCGTGGGCGGGACTAGCGGGAGGGACGAGACCCAGTACTTC. This sequence joins TRBV29-1 and TRBJ2-5; TRBD2 aligns across 16 bases. Germline V lookup: CDR1 SQVTM, CDR2 ANQGSEA. V lost 6 bases to trimming and J lost 5 bases; unmatched junction nucleotides: 6. The CDR3 covers 15 residues.